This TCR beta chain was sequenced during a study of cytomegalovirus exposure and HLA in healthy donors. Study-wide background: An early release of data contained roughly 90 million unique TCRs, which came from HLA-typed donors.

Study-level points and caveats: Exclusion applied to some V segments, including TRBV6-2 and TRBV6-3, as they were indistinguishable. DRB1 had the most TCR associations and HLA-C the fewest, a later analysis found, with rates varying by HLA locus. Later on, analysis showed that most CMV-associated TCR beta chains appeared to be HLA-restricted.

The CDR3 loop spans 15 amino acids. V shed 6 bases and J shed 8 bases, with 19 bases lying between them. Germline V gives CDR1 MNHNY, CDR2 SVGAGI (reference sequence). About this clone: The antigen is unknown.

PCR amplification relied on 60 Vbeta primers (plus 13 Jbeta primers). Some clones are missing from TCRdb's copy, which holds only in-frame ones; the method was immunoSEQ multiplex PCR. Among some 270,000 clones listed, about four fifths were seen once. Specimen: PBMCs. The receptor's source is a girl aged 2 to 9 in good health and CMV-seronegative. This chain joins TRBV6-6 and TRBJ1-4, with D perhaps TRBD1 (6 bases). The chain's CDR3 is CASSRVRGQGEKLFF. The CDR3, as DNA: TGTGCCAGCAGCCGCGTCCGGGGCCAGGGGGAAAAACTGTTTTTT.